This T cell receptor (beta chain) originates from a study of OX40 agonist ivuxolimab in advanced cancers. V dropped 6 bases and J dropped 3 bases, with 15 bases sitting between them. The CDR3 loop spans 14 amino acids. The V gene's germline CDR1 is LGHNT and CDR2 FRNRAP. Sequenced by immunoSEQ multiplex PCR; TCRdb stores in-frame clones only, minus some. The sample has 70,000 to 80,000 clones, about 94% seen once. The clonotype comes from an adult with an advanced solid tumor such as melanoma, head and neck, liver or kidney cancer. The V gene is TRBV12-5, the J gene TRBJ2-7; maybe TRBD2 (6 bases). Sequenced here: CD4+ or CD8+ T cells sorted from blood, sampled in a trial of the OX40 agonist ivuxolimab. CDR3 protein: CASGQNGGYYEQYF. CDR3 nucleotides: TGTGCTAGTGGCCAGAATGGGGGGTACTACGAGCAGTACTTC. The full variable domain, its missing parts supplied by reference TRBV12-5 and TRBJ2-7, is DARVTQTPRHKVTEMGQEVTMRCQPILGHNTVFWYRQTMMQGLELLAYFRNRAPLDDSGMPKDRFSAEMPDATLATLKIQPSEPRDSAVYFCASGQNGGYYEQYFGPGTRLTVT.